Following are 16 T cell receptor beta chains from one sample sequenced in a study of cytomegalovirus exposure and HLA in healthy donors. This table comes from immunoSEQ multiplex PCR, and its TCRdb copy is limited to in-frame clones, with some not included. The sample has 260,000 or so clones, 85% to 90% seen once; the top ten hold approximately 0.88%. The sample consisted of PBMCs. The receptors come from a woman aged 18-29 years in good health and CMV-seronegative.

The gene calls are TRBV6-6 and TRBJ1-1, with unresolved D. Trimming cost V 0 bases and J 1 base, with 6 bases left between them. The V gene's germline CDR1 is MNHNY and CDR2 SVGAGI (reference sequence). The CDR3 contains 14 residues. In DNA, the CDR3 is TGTGCCAGCAGTTACTCACGGTCGAACACTGAAGCTTTCTTT. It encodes CASSYSRSNTEAFF.

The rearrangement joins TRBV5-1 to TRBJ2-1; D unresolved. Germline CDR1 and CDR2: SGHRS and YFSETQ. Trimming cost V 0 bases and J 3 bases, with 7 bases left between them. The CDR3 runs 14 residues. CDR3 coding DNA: TGCGCCAGCAGCTTGGCGGTAGACTACAATGAGCAGTTCTTC. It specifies CASSLAVDYNEQFF.

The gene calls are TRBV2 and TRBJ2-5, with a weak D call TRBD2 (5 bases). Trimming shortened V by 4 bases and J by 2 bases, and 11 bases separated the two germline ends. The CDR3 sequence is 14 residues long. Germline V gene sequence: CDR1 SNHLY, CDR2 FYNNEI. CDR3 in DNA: TGTGCCAGCAGTGGAGCCGGGATACAAGAGACCCAGTACTTC. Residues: CASSGAGIQETQYF.

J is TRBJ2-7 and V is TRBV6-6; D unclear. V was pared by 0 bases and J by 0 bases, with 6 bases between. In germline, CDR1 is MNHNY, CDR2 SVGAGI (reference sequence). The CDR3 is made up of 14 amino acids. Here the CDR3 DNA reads TGTGCCAGCAGTTACTCCTCAGTCTCCTACGAGCAGTACTTC. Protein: CASSYSSVSYEQYF.

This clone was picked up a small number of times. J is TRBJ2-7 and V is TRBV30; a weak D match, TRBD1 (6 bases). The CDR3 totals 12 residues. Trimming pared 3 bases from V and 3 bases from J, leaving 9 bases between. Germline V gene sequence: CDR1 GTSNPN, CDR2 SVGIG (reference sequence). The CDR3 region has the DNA TGTGCCTGGAGCGAGACAGGCTACGAGCAGTACTTC. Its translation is CAWSETGYEQYF.

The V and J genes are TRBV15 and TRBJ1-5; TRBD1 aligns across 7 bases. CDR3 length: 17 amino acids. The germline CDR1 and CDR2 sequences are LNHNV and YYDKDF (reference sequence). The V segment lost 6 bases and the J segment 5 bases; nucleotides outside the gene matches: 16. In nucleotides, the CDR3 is TGTGCCACCAGGACGGTGGTTTGGCAGGGGGACGATCAGCCCCAGCATTTT. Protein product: CATRTVVWQGDDQPQHF.

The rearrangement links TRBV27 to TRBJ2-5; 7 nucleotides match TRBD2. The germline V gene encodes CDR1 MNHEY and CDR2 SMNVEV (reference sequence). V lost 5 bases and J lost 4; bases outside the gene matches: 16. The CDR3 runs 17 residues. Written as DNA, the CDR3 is TGTGCCAGCAGTCCAGAAGGACTAGTCTCCCTCCGAGAGACCCAGTACTTC. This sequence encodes CASSPEGLVSLRETQYF.

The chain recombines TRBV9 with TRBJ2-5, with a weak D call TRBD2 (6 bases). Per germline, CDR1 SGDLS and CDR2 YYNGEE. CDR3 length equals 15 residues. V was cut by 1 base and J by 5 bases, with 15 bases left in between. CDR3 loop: CASSVNGGTGETQYF. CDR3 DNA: TGTGCCAGCAGCGTAAACGGAGGGACTGGGGAGACCCAGTACTTC.

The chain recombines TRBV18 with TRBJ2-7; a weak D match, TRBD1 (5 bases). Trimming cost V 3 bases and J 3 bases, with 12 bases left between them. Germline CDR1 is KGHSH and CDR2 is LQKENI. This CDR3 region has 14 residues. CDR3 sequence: CASSPRAAGYEQYF. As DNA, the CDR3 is TGTGCCAGCTCACCCAGGGCGGCCGGCTACGAGCAGTACTTC. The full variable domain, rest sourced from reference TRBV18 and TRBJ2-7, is NAGVMQNPRHLVRRRGQEARLRCSPMKGHSHVYWYRQLPEEGLKFMVYLQKENIIDESGMPKERFSAEFPKEGPSILRIQQVVRGDSAAYFCASSPRAAGYEQYFGPGTRLTVT.

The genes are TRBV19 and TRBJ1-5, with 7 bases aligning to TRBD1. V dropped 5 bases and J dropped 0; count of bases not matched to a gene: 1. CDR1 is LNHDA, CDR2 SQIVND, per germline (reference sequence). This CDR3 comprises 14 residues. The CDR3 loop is CASSDRDSNQPQHF. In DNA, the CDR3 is TGTGCCAGTAGTGACAGGGATAGCAATCAGCCCCAGCATTTT.

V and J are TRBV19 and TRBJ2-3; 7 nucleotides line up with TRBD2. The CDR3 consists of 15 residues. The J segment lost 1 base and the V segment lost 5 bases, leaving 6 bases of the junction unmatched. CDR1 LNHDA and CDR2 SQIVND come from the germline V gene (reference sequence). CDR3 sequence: CASSLREWGTDTQYF. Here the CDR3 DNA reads TGTGCCAGTAGTTTGCGGGAGTGGGGCACAGATACGCAGTATTTT.

CDR3 nucleotides: TGCAGCGTTGAAAACCAGGCCGCCTACAATGAGCAGTTCTTC. Translated: CSVENQAAYNEQFF. The chain is built from TRBV29-1 and TRBJ2-1; D is unresolved. The V end lost 2 bases, the J end lost 2 bases, and 10 bases lay between the germline ends. The length of the CDR3 is 14 residues. Germline V gives CDR1 SQVTM, CDR2 ANQGSEA.

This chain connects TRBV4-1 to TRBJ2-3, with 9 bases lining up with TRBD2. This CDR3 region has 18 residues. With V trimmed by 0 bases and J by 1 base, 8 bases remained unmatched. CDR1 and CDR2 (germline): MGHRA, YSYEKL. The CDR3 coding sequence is TGCGCCAGCAGCCAAGATTCAGTACGCGGGAGGGGCACAGATACGCAGTATTTT. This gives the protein CASSQDSVRGRGTDTQYF.

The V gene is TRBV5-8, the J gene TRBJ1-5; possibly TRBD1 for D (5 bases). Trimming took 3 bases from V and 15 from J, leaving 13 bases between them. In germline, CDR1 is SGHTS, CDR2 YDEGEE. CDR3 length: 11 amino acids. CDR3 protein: CASSSFGAGHF. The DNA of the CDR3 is TGTGCCAGCAGCTCATTTGGGGCTGGGCATTTT.

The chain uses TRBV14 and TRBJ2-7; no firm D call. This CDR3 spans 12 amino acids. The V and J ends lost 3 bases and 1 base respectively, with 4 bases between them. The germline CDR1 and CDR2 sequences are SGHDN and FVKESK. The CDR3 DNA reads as TGTGCCAGCAGCCATTCATCCTACGAGCAGTACTTC. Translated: CASSHSSYEQYF.

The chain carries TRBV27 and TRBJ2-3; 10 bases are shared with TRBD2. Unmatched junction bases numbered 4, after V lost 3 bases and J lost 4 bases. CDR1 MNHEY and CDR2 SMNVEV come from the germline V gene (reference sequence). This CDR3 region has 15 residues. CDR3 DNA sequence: TGTGCCAGCAGTTTTCAGCGGGAGGGGGCAGATACGCAGTATTTT. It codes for CASSFQREGADTQYF.